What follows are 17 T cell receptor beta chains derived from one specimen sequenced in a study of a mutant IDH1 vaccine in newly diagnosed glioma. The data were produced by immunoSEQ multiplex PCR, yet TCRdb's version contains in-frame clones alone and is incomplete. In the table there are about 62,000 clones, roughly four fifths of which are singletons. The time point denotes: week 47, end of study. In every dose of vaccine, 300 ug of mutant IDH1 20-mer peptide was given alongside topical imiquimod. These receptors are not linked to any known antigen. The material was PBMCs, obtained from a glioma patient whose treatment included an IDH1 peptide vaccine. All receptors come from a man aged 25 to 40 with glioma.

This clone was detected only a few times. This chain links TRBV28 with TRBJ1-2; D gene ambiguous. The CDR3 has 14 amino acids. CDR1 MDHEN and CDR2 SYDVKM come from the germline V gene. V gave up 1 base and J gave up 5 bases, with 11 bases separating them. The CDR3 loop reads CASSLLHGEYGYTF. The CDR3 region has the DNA TGTGCCAGCAGTTTATTACACGGGGAATATGGCTACACCTTC.

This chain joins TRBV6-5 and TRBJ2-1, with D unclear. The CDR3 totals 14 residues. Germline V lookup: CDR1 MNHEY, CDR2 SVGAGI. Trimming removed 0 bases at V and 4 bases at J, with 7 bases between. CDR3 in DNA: TGTGCCAGCAGTTACTCAGGCCCATACAATGAGCAGTTCTTC. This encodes CASSYSGPYNEQFF.

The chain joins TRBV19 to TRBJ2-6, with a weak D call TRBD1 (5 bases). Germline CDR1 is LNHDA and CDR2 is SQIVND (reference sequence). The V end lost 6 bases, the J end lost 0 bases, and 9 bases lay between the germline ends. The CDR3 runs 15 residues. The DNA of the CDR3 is TGTGCCAGTAGCACCGACAGCTCTGGGGCCAACGTCCTGACTTTC. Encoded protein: CASSTDSSGANVLTF.

CDR3 sequence: CASSYADGYEQYF. Written as DNA, the CDR3 is TGTGCCAGCAGTTACGCCGACGGCTACGAGCAGTACTTC. The chain couples TRBV6-5 to TRBJ2-7; D gene uncertain. The CDR3 loop spans 13 amino acids. Germline assignment: CDR1 MNHEY and CDR2 SVGAGI. Trimming pared 2 bases from V and 3 bases from J, leaving 8 bases between.

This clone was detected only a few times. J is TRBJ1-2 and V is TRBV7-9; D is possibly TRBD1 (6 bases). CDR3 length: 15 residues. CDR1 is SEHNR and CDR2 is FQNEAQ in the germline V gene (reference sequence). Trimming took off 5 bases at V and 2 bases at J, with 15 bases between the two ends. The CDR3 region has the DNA TGTGCCAGCAGCCTCTGGATGGGGGCCAACTATGGCTACACCTTC. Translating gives CASSLWMGANYGYTF.

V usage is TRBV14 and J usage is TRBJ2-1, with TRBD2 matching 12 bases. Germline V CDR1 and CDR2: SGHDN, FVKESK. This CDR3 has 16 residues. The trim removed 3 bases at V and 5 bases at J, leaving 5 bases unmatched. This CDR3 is CASSHLAGGQNNEQFF. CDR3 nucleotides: TGTGCCAGCAGCCATCTAGCGGGGGGGCAAAACAATGAGCAGTTCTTC. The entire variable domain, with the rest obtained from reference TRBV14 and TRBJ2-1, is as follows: EAGVTQFPSHSVIEKGQTVTLRCDPISGHDNLYWYRRVMGKEIKFLLHFVKESKQDESGMPNNRFLAERTGGTYSTLKVQPAELEDSGVYFCASSHLAGGQNNEQFFGPGTRLTVL.

CDR3 in amino acids: CATSANYGYTF. In nucleotides, the CDR3 is TGTGCCACCTCCGCTAACTATGGCTACACCTTC. The chain recombines TRBV28 with TRBJ1-2, with D uncertain. The CDR3 totals 11 residues. Between the trimmed V and J ends, which lost 10 bases and 0 bases, there was a span of 6 bases. Germline assignment: CDR1 MDHEN and CDR2 SYDVKM.

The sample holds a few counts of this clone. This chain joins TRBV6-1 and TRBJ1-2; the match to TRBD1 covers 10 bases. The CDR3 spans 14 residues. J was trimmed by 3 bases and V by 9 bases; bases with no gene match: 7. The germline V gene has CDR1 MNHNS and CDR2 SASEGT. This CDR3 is CASFDRGLYYGYTF. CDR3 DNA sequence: TGTGCCAGTTTTGACAGGGGGCTGTACTATGGCTACACCTTC.

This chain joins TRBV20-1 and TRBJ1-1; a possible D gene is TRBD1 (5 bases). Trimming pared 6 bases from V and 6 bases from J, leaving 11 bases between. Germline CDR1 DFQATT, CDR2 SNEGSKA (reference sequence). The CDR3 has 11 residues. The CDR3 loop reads CSAGAYPEAFF. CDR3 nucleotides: TGCAGTGCAGGGGCTTACCCTGAAGCTTTCTTT.

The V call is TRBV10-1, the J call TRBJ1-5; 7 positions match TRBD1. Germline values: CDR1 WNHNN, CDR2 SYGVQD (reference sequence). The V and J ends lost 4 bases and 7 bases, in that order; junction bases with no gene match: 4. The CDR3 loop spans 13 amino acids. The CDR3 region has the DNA TGCGCCAGCAGTGGAGACAGGGCCCAGCCCCAGCATTTT. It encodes CASSGDRAQPQHF.

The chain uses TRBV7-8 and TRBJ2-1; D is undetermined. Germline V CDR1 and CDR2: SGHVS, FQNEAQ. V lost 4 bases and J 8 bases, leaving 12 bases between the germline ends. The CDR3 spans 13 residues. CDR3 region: CASSSQSFDEQFF. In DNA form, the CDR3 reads TGTGCCAGCAGCTCCCAAAGTTTCGATGAGCAGTTCTTC.

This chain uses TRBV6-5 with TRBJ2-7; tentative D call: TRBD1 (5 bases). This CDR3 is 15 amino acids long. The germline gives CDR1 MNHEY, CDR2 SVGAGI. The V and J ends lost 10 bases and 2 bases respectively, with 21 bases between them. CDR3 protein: CATQTLSPGTYEQYF. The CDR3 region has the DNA TGTGCCACCCAGACGTTGTCCCCAGGGACCTACGAGCAGTACTTC.

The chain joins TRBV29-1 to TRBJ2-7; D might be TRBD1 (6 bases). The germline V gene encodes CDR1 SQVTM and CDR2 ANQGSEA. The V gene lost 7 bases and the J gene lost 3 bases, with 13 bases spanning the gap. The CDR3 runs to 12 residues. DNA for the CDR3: TGCAGCGCCAGGGGTTCGTTCTACGAGCAGTACTTC. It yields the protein CSARGSFYEQYF.

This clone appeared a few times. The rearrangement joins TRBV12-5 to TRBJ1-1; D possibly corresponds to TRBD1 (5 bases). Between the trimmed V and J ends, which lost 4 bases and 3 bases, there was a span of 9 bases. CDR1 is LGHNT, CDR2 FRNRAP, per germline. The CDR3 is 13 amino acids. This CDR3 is CASGWDGYTEAFF. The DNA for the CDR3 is TGTGCTAGTGGTTGGGACGGTTACACTGAAGCTTTCTTT.

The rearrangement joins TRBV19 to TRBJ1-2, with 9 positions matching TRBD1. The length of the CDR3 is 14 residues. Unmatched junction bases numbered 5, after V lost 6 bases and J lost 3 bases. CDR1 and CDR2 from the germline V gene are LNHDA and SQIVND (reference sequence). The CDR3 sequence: CASRPGQGDYGYTF. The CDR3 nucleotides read TGTGCCAGTAGACCGGGACAGGGCGACTATGGCTACACCTTC.

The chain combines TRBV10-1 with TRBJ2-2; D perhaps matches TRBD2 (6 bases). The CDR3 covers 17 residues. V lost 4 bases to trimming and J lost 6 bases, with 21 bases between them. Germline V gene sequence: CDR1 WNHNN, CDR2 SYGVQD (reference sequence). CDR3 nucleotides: TGCGCCAGCAGTGCCAGACTTTCGGGGGTTTCCGCCGGGGAGCTGTTTTTT. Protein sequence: CASSARLSGVSAGELFF.

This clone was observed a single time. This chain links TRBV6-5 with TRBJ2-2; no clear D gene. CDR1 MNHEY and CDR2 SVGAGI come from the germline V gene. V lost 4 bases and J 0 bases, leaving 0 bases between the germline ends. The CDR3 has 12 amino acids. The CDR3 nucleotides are TGTGCCAGCAGTTCGAACACCGGGGAGCTGTTTTTT. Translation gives CASSSNTGELFF.